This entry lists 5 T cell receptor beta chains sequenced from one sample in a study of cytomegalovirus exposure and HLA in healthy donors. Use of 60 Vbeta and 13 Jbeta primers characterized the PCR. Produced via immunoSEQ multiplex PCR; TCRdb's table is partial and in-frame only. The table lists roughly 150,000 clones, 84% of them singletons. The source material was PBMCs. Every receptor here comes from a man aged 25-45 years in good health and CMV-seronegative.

CDR3 in DNA: TGCAGCGTTGACGCGGGAGGTGGCTACGAGCAGTACTTC. As protein: CSVDAGGGYEQYF. The rearrangement links TRBV29-1 to TRBJ2-7; 8 bases line up with TRBD2. This CDR3 region has 13 residues. The V gene's germline CDR1 is SQVTM and CDR2 ANQGSEA. After removal of 3 bases from V and 3 bases from J, the junction contained 4 bases not matched to a gene.

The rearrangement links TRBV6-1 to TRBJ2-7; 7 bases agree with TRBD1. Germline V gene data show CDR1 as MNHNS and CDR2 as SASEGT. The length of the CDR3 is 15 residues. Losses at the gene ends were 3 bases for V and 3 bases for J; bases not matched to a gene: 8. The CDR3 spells CASSDRRGRNYEQYF. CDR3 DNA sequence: TGTGCCAGCAGTGATCGAAGGGGGCGAAACTACGAGCAGTACTTC.

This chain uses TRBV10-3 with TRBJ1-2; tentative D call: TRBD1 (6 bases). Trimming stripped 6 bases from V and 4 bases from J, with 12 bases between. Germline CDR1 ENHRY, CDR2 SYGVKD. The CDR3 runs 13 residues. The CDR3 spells CAIRSDSFYGYTF. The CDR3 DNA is TGTGCCATCAGGTCGGACAGCTTCTATGGCTACACCTTC.

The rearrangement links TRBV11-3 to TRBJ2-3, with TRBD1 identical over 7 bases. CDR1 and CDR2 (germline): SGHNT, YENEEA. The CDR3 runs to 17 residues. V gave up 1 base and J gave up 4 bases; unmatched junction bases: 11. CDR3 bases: TGTGCCAGCAGCTTAGCGACAGGGAGTAGTAGGGCAGATACGCAGTATTTT. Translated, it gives CASSLATGSSRADTQYF. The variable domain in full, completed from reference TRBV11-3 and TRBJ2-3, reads EAGVVQSPRYKIIEKKQPVAFWCNPISGHNTLYWYLQNLGQGPELLIRYENEEAVDDSQLPKDRFSAERLKGVDSTLKIQPAELGDSAVYLCASSLATGSSRADTQYFGPGTRLTVL.

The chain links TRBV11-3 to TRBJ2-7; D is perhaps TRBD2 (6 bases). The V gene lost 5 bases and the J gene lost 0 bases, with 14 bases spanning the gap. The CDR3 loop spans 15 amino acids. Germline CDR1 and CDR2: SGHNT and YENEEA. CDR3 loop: CASSRLAASSYEQYF. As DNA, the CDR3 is TGTGCCAGCAGCCGCTTAGCGGCGAGCTCCTACGAGCAGTACTTC.